These 15 T cell receptor beta chains originate from one sample sequenced in a study of T cell repertoires in cytomegalovirus infection. A single record per CDR3 protein comes from TCRdb applying MiXCR to the reads. Counted here are some 700,000 distinct CDR3 sequences, under 40% occurring once; the ten biggest clones make up roughly 2.8%. The sequencing sample was made of PBMCs. The receptors originated from a human donor in good health (CMV status not recorded). Some clones in this sample may be carry-over from other donors' samples.

The genes are TRBV7-8 and TRBJ2-5; 8 bases map to TRBD2. The V segment lost 5 bases and the J segment 5 bases; nucleotides outside the gene matches: 10. The CDR3 loop spans 15 amino acids. Germline CDR1 SGHVS, CDR2 FQNEAQ. CDR3 region: CASSRWGLVYETQYF. The CDR3 coding sequence is TGTGCCAGCAGCCGGTGGGGACTAGTGTATGAGACCCAGTACTTC.

The chain uses TRBV28 and TRBJ2-7; the D is unclear. The V and J ends lost 2 bases and 7 bases respectively, with 3 bases between them. Germline V gene sequence: CDR1 MDHEN, CDR2 SYDVKM. This CDR3 comprises 10 residues. The CDR3 protein is CASSLVEQYF. The CDR3, as DNA: TGTGCCAGCAGTTTAGTTGAGCAGTACTTC.

V usage is TRBV20-1 and J usage is TRBJ2-7, with 12 bases lining up with TRBD2. The CDR3 runs 14 residues. The V gene's germline CDR1 is DFQATT and CDR2 SNEGSKA (reference sequence). Trimming at V came to 5 bases and at J to 2 bases, leaving 4 bases not matched to a gene. In DNA form, the CDR3 reads TGCAGTGCTTTGCTAGCGGGAGGGCCCTACGAGCAGTACTTC. Translating it yields CSALLAGGPYEQYF.

V gene TRBV7-6 combines with J gene TRBJ2-5, with 8 nucleotides matching TRBD1. Germline V gene sequence: CDR1 SGHVS, CDR2 FNYEAQ. V lost 5 bases, J lost 4 bases, and 6 bases stayed unmatched. The CDR3 loop spans 14 amino acids. CDR3 DNA sequence: TGTGCCAGCAGCCTAAGGACAGGGATAGAGACCCAGTACTTC. Its translation is CASSLRTGIETQYF.

Here the CDR3 DNA reads TGTGCCAGCAGCGAGGGAGAGAGCGGGGGGTTCTACGAGCAGTACTTC. Its protein product is CASSEGESGGFYEQYF. The chain has TRBV9 and TRBJ2-7; 9 bases map to TRBD2. CDR1 and CDR2 from the germline V gene are SGDLS and YYNGEE. V dropped 3 bases and J dropped 3; count of bases not matched to a gene: 10. The CDR3 sequence is 16 residues long.

The table lists this clonotype with a few counts. The rearrangement uses TRBV11-2 and TRBJ1-1; D may be TRBD1 (5 bases). The germline gives CDR1 SGHAT, CDR2 FQNNGV. Trimming shortened V by 1 base and J by 5 bases, and 17 bases separated the two germline ends. This CDR3 region has 16 residues. Here the CDR3 reads CASSLGPGGRRTEAFF. DNA for the CDR3: TGTGCCAGCAGCTTAGGCCCCGGGGGGAGAAGAACTGAAGCTTTCTTT.

The chain recombines TRBV11-2 with TRBJ2-1, with D possibly matching TRBD2 (7 bases). The germline gives CDR1 SGHAT, CDR2 FQNNGV. The CDR3 totals 12 residues. The CDR3 coding sequence is TGTGCGATCGAAATCGGGGGGCGGGAGCAGTTCTTC. It is translated as CAIEIGGREQFF. The complete variable domain, with remaining parts taken from reference TRBV11-2 and TRBJ2-1, reads EAGVAQSPRYKIIEKRQSVAFWCNPISGHATLYWYQQILGQGPKLLIQFQNNGVVDDSQLPKDRFSAERLKGVDSTLKIQPAKLEDSAVYLCAIEIGGREQFFGPGTRLTVL.

V usage is TRBV4-2 and J usage is TRBJ2-1, with 13 bases aligning to TRBD2. With V trimmed by 5 bases and J by 6 bases, 4 bases remained unmatched. This CDR3 is 15 amino acids long. CDR1 LGHNA and CDR2 YNFKEQ come from the germline V gene. CDR3 in amino acids: CASSSTSGGSNEQFF. CDR3 DNA: TGTGCCAGCAGCTCGACTAGCGGGGGGTCCAATGAGCAGTTCTTC.

V gene TRBV6-5 combines with J gene TRBJ1-5; D gene ambiguous. Germline CDR1 and CDR2: MNHEY and SVGAGI. Trimming shortened V by 6 bases and J by 4 bases, and 10 bases separated the two germline ends. The CDR3 length is 13 residues. The CDR3 DNA follows: TGTGCCAGCAGCCCCCGTAGGAATCAGCCCCAGCATTTT. Residues: CASSPRRNQPQHF.

This clonotype came up many times. The V and J genes are TRBV7-2 and TRBJ2-7; TRBD2 might be the D (5 bases). The end of the DNA aligns better with TRBJ2-3, so the J call may be wrong. This CDR3 contains 12 residues. CDR1 and CDR2 from the germline V gene are SGHTA and FQGNSA. The CDR3 DNA sequence: TGTGCCAGCAGCTTAGGGACTCCGGAGCAGTATTTT. It codes for CASSLGTPEQYF.

This clonotype has just a few counts. V is TRBV7-9 and J is TRBJ1-1, with a possible D match to TRBD1 (5 bases). CDR3 length: 13 residues. The V gene lost 1 base and the J gene lost 11 bases, with 14 bases spanning the gap. The V gene's germline CDR1 is SEHNR and CDR2 FQNEAQ (reference sequence). CDR3 bases: TGTGCCAGCAGCTTAGAGGGGACGGGGGAGGCTTTCTTT. Translation gives CASSLEGTGEAFF.

The V and J genes are TRBV4-1 and TRBJ1-4; TRBD1 aligns across 12 bases. Germline CDR1 is MGHRA and CDR2 is YSYEKL. The CDR3 runs to 18 residues. The V and J ends lost 5 bases and 8 bases, in that order; junction bases with no gene match: 15. CDR3 sequence reads: CASSDRDRGRQSEEKLFF. The DNA for the CDR3 is TGCGCCAGCAGCGACCGGGACAGGGGGCGACAATCCGAGGAAAAACTGTTTTTT.

This clonotype was picked up a small number of times. The chain links TRBV28 to TRBJ1-4; D is undetermined. This CDR3 is built from 14 residues. The germline V and J ends were trimmed by 1 base and 16 bases, with 19 bases remaining between them. Germline-derived CDR1 and CDR2 are MDHEN and SYDVKM. The chain's CDR3 is CASSLSSGFWGEFF. Written as DNA, the CDR3 is TGTGCCAGCAGTTTATCATCTGGATTTTGGGGAGAGTTTTTT.

This chain links TRBV5-1 with TRBJ2-7; D not resolved. The V gene's germline CDR1 is SGHRS and CDR2 YFSETQ. The CDR3 has 13 residues. Deletions cut 4 bases from V and 2 bases from J, with 10 bases between. CDR3 region: CASSVTIPYEQYF. As DNA, the CDR3 is TGCGCCAGCAGCGTAACAATCCCCTACGAGCAGTACTTC.

Points on this clonotype: The junction departs from the called germline gene at one end, perhaps through a read error. This chain connects TRBV7-2 to TRBJ1-2; D call uncertain. Per the germline V gene, CDR1 is SGHTA and CDR2 is FQGNSA. The length of the CDR3 is 14 residues. The CDR3 spells CASSHRHGYYCYTF. The CDR3 DNA reads as TGTGCCAGCAGCCACCGGCACGGCTACTATTGCTACACCTTC.